The rows below give T cell receptor beta chains drawn from one sample of a study of blood T cell repertoires in COVID-19. TCRdb keeps only in-frame clones here, not all; method: immunoSEQ multiplex PCR. The table records over 40,000 clones, about 83% of them present only once. Sequencing was carried out using peripheral blood. The receptors come from a man in his forties with acute or convalescent COVID-19. CDR3s include the opening cysteine and the closing phenylalanine or tryptophan. The order of the fields is CDR3 protein, CDR3 DNA, V gene, J gene, clone size, D gene. The D gene is left open where the match is weak. Part of the rows lack a size; the others show once, few, many or a class for expanded clones.

CDR3 protein: CASMPRQGAYEQYF
CDR3 DNA: TGTGCCAGTATGCCCCGACAGGGAGCCTACGAGCAGTACTTC
V gene: TRBV19
J gene: TRBJ2-7
clone size: .
D gene: TRBD1

CDR3 protein: CASSQAGLAEYF
CDR3 DNA: TGTGCCAGCAGCCAAGCTGGACTAGCGGAGTACTTC
V gene: TRBV3-1/TRBV3-2
J gene: TRBJ2-4
clone size: .
D gene: TRBD2

CDR3 protein: CASSLSRRGGNQPQHF
CDR3 DNA: TGTGCCAGCAGTTTATCCCGAAGGGGCGGCAATCAGCCCCAGCATTTT
V gene: TRBV27
J gene: TRBJ1-5
clone size: .
D gene: .

CDR3 protein: CASRVQGNNGYTF
CDR3 DNA: TGTGCCAGCAGGGTGCAGGGCAACAATGGCTACACCTTC
V gene: TRBV2
J gene: TRBJ1-2
clone size: .
D gene: .

CDR3 protein: CASSLGPKYNEQFF
CDR3 DNA: TGTGCCAGCAGCTTGGGCCCTAAATACAATGAGCAGTTCTTC
V gene: TRBV5-8
J gene: TRBJ2-1
clone size: .
D gene: .

CDR3 protein: CASRLGLGYGYTF
CDR3 DNA: TGTGCCAGCAGGCTGGGGCTCGGCTATGGCTACACCTTC
V gene: TRBV2
J gene: TRBJ1-2
clone size: few
D gene: .

CDR3 protein: CASSEKGPRYEKLFF
CDR3 DNA: TGTGCCAGCAGTGAAAAGGGGCCTAGGTATGAAAAACTGTTTTTT
V gene: TRBV2
J gene: TRBJ1-4
clone size: .
D gene: .

CDR3 protein: CASSPRDSTNEKLFF
CDR3 DNA: TGTGCCAGCAGTCCCCGGGACAGCACTAATGAAAAACTGTTTTTT
V gene: TRBV6-5
J gene: TRBJ1-4
clone size: .
D gene: TRBD1

CDR3 protein: CAWSPGQGNNEKLFF
CDR3 DNA: TGTGCCTGGAGTCCGGGACAGGGAAATAATGAAAAACTGTTTTTT
V gene: TRBV30
J gene: TRBJ1-4
clone size: .
D gene: TRBD1

CDR3 protein: CASSPGTRGYEQYF
CDR3 DNA: TGTGCCAGCAGCCCCGGGACCAGGGGTTACGAGCAGTACTTC
V gene: TRBV7-6
J gene: TRBJ2-7
clone size: .
D gene: .

CDR3 protein: CASTGIGTGFHEQFF
CDR3 DNA: TGTGCCAGCACCGGAATTGGGACAGGGTTTCATGAGCAGTTCTTC
V gene: TRBV3-1/TRBV3-2
J gene: TRBJ2-1
clone size: .
D gene: TRBD1

CDR3 protein: CASSLGGSAYEQYF
CDR3 DNA: TGTGCCAGCAGCTTAGGCGGGAGTGCCTACGAGCAGTACTTC
V gene: TRBV7-6
J gene: TRBJ2-7
clone size: few
D gene: TRBD2

CDR3 protein: CSVERPRGWRETQYF
CDR3 DNA: TGCAGCGTTGAACGCCCGCGGGGTTGGCGGGAGACCCAGTACTTC
V gene: TRBV29-1
J gene: TRBJ2-5
clone size: .
D gene: .

CDR3 protein: CASSLKASGSPRGELFF
CDR3 DNA: TGTGCCAGCAGCTTAAAGGCTAGCGGGAGCCCCAGGGGGGAGCTGTTTTTT
V gene: TRBV7-2
J gene: TRBJ2-2
clone size: .
D gene: TRBD2

CDR3 protein: CASSLYQGASAFF
CDR3 DNA: TGCGCCAGCAGCTTATATCAGGGGGCTAGCGCTTTCTTT
V gene: TRBV5-1
J gene: TRBJ1-1
clone size: few
D gene: TRBD1

CDR3 protein: CSVEVTGDSNQPQHF
CDR3 DNA: TGCAGCGTTGAAGTGACAGGAGATAGCAATCAGCCCCAGCATTTT
V gene: TRBV29-1
J gene: TRBJ1-5
clone size: .
D gene: .

CDR3 protein: CASSPLAYEQYF
CDR3 DNA: TGTGCCAGCAGCCCTTTAGCCTACGAGCAGTACTTC
V gene: TRBV2
J gene: TRBJ2-7
clone size: few
D gene: .

CDR3 protein: CASSTTGREAFF
CDR3 DNA: TGTGCCAGCAGTACGACAGGGCGGGAAGCTTTCTTT
V gene: TRBV5-5
J gene: TRBJ1-1
clone size: once
D gene: TRBD1

CDR3 protein: CASSLDRYQPQHF
CDR3 DNA: TGTGCCAGCAGCTTGGACAGATATCAGCCCCAGCATTTT
V gene: TRBV7-6
J gene: TRBJ1-5
clone size: once
D gene: .

CDR3 protein: CASSLGAGQARSGNTIYF
CDR3 DNA: TGCGCCAGCAGCTTGGGAGCCGGACAGGCGCGCTCTGGAAACACCATATATTTT
V gene: TRBV5-1
J gene: TRBJ1-3
clone size: .
D gene: TRBD1

CDR3 protein: CASSLDYASGGYF
CDR3 DNA: TGTGCCAGCAGCTTAGATTACGCTAGCGGGGGGTATTTT
V gene: TRBV11-2
J gene: TRBJ2-3
clone size: .
D gene: TRBD2

CDR3 protein: CASSLQQGAVTGYTF
CDR3 DNA: TGTGCCAGCAGTCTCCAACAGGGGGCGGTGACCGGCTACACCTTC
V gene: TRBV27
J gene: TRBJ1-2
clone size: .
D gene: TRBD1

CDR3 protein: CASSGYLHTEAFF
CDR3 DNA: TGTGCTAGTTCAGGGTATCTGCACACTGAAGCTTTCTTT
V gene: TRBV12-5
J gene: TRBJ1-1
clone size: few
D gene: .

CDR3 protein: CASSYRDRLTDTQYF
CDR3 DNA: TGTGCCAGCAGCTACCGGGACAGACTCACAGATACGCAGTATTTT
V gene: TRBV11-2
J gene: TRBJ2-3
clone size: .
D gene: TRBD1

CDR3 protein: CAWSVGTSGLDTQYF
CDR3 DNA: TGTGCCTGGAGTGTAGGGACTAGTGGGTTAGATACGCAGTATTTT
V gene: TRBV30
J gene: TRBJ2-3
clone size: .
D gene: TRBD2

CDR3 protein: CASSLGGRGVNSPLHF
CDR3 DNA: TGTGCCAGCAGCTTGGGGGGACGGGGGGTAAATTCACCCCTCCACTTT
V gene: TRBV5-4
J gene: TRBJ1-6
clone size: .
D gene: .

CDR3 protein: CATKRGASTDTQYF
CDR3 DNA: TGTGCCACCAAGCGGGGGGCGAGCACAGATACGCAGTATTTT
V gene: TRBV19
J gene: TRBJ2-3
clone size: .
D gene: TRBD2

CDR3 protein: CASSLVRGRPLGETQYF
CDR3 DNA: TGTGCCAGCAGCTTAGTCAGGGGGCGCCCGTTAGGAGAGACCCAGTACTTC
V gene: TRBV5-4
J gene: TRBJ2-5
clone size: .
D gene: TRBD1

CDR3 protein: CASSLEAGGHEQFF
CDR3 DNA: TGTGCCAGCAGCTTGGAGGCAGGGGGCCATGAGCAGTTCTTC
V gene: TRBV5-5
J gene: TRBJ2-1
clone size: .
D gene: TRBD1

CDR3 protein: CASSGGTAGEQYF
CDR3 DNA: TGCGCCAGCAGTGGGGGGACAGCCGGGGAGCAGTACTTC
V gene: TRBV10-2
J gene: TRBJ2-7
clone size: .
D gene: TRBD1

CDR3 protein: CASSVPRSSNQPQHF
CDR3 DNA: TGTGCCAGCAGTGTACCCCGGAGTAGCAATCAGCCCCAGCATTTT
V gene: TRBV2
J gene: TRBJ1-5
clone size: .
D gene: .

CDR3 protein: CASSPPVGTGWNNEQFF
CDR3 DNA: TGTGCCAGCTCACCACCGGTTGGGACAGGGTGGAACAATGAGCAGTTCTTC
V gene: TRBV18
J gene: TRBJ2-1
clone size: .
D gene: TRBD1

CDR3 protein: CASSLATTSGGRTQYF
CDR3 DNA: TGTGCCAGCAGTTTAGCCACTACCTCGGGAGGACGGACGCAGTATTTT
V gene: TRBV27
J gene: TRBJ2-3
clone size: .
D gene: TRBD2

CDR3 protein: CASSYYRTGELFF
CDR3 DNA: TGTGCCAGCAGCTATTACCGCACCGGGGAGCTGTTTTTT
V gene: TRBV6-5
J gene: TRBJ2-2
clone size: .
D gene: .

CDR3 protein: CASSDVQRQDTQYF
CDR3 DNA: TGCGCCAGCAGTGATGTCCAGCGCCAAGATACGCAGTATTTT
V gene: TRBV10-2
J gene: TRBJ2-3
clone size: .
D gene: .

CDR3 protein: CASSSQGALNEKLFF
CDR3 DNA: TGTGCCAGCAGTAGTCAGGGGGCCCTCAATGAAAAACTGTTTTTT
V gene: TRBV2
J gene: TRBJ1-4
clone size: once
D gene: TRBD1

CDR3 protein: CASSLVPGNEKLFF
CDR3 DNA: TGTGCCAGCAGCTTAGTTCCAGGCAATGAAAAACTGTTTTTT
V gene: TRBV7-8
J gene: TRBJ1-4
clone size: .
D gene: .

CDR3 protein: CASSSTGDVTDTQYF
CDR3 DNA: TGCGCCAGCAGCTCTACAGGGGATGTAACAGATACGCAGTATTTT
V gene: TRBV5-1
J gene: TRBJ2-3
clone size: .
D gene: TRBD1

CDR3 protein: CAISESGAGTGLVNEQFF
CDR3 DNA: TGTGCCATCAGTGAGTCCGGAGCGGGGACAGGTTTAGTCAATGAGCAGTTCTTC
V gene: TRBV10-3
J gene: TRBJ2-1
clone size: .
D gene: .

CDR3 protein: CATHPAGTVEPQHF
CDR3 DNA: TGTGCCACCCACCCGGCCGGGACAGTTGAGCCCCAGCATTTT
V gene: TRBV6-5
J gene: TRBJ1-5
clone size: .
D gene: TRBD1

CDR3 protein: CASSPDYLANYGYTF
CDR3 DNA: TGTGCCAGCTCACCAGATTACTTAGCTAACTATGGCTACACCTTC
V gene: TRBV18
J gene: TRBJ1-2
clone size: .
D gene: .

CDR3 protein: CASSLQTDKNTEAFF
CDR3 DNA: TGCGCCAGCAGCTTGCAGACAGATAAGAACACTGAAGCTTTCTTT
V gene: TRBV5-1
J gene: TRBJ1-1
clone size: .
D gene: .

CDR3 protein: CASSPWNTGELFF
CDR3 DNA: TGTGCCAGCAGCCCATGGAACACCGGGGAGCTGTTTTTT
V gene: TRBV3-1/TRBV3-2
J gene: TRBJ2-2
clone size: .
D gene: .

CDR3 protein: CASSLSRYSPLHF
CDR3 DNA: TGCGCCAGCAGCTTGAGCCGTTATTCACCCCTCCACTTT
V gene: TRBV5-1
J gene: TRBJ1-6
clone size: .
D gene: .

CDR3 protein: CAISVQQGNAEAFF
CDR3 DNA: TGTGCCATCAGTGTACAGCAGGGGAACGCTGAAGCTTTCTTT
V gene: TRBV10-3
J gene: TRBJ1-1
clone size: .
D gene: .

CDR3 protein: CASSPGLAGAQETQYF
CDR3 DNA: TGTGCCAGCAGCCCAGGACTAGCGGGGGCCCAAGAGACCCAGTACTTC
V gene: TRBV3-1/TRBV3-2
J gene: TRBJ2-5
clone size: .
D gene: TRBD2

CDR3 protein: CASSFSVRANEQFF
CDR3 DNA: TGTGCCAGCAGTTTTAGCGTGCGGGCGAACGAGCAGTTCTTC
V gene: TRBV27
J gene: TRBJ2-1
clone size: .
D gene: .

CDR3 protein: CASSPRTGKTNTGELFF
CDR3 DNA: TGTGCCAGCAGCCCCCGGACAGGGAAAACTAACACCGGGGAGCTGTTTTTT
V gene: TRBV7-9
J gene: TRBJ2-2
clone size: few
D gene: TRBD1

CDR3 protein: CASSIRQEGSPLHF
CDR3 DNA: TGTGCCAGTAGTATACGGCAAGAGGGTTCACCCCTCCACTTT
V gene: TRBV19
J gene: TRBJ1-6
clone size: .
D gene: .